This T cell receptor (beta chain) was recovered during a study of blood T cell repertoires in COVID-19. The CDR3 consists of 14 residues. CDR1 and CDR2 from the germline V gene are MNHEY and SVGAGI. Between the trimmed V and J ends, which lost 2 bases and 7 bases, there was a span of 12 bases. Original handling: Nucleated cell counts were estimated from reference gene primer amplification. The repertoire was sequenced with immunoSEQ multiplex PCR; TCRdb's copy has only in-frame clones and lacks some. V and J calls and clone size are as listed in that table; D and trimming were resolved from the DNA. The sample contains around 72,000 clones, approximately 87% of which appear only once.

The J gene is TRBJ1-5, the V gene TRBV6-5; TRBD1 might be the D (5 bases). The sequence was obtained from a woman of 80 years or more with acute or convalescent COVID-19. Sequenced sample: peripheral blood. DNA of the CDR3: TGTGCCAGCAGTTACCGGGGGAACCGGCAGCCCCAGCATTTT. Its protein product is CASSYRGNRQPQHF.